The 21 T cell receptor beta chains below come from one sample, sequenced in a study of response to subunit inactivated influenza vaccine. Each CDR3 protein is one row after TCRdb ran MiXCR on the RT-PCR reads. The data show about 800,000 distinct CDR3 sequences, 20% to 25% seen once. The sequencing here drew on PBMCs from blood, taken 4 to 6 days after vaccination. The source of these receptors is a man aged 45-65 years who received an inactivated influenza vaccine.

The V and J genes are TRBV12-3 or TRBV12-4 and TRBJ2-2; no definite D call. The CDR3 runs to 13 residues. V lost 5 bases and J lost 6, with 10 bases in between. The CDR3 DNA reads TGTGCCAGCAGTCGCAGAAGATCCGGGGAGCTGTTTTTT. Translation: CASSRRRSGELFF.

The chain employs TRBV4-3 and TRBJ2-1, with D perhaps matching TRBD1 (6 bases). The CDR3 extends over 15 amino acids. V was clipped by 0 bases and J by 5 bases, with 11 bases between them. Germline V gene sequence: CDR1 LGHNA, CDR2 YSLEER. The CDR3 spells CASSQERGSNNEQFF. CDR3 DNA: TGCGCCAGCAGCCAAGAGAGGGGGTCTAACAATGAGCAGTTCTTC.

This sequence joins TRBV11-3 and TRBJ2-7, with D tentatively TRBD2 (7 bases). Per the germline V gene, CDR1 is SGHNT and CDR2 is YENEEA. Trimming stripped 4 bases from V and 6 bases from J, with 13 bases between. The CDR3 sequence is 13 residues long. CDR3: CASSYGGASEQYF. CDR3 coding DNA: TGTGCCAGCAGCTATGGGGGGGCTTCCGAGCAGTACTTC.

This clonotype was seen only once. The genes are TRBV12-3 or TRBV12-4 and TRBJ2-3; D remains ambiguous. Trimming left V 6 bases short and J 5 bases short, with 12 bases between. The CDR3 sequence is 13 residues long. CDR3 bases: TGTGCCAGCAGCACCCGGTACCAAGATACGCAGTATTTT. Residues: CASSTRYQDTQYF.

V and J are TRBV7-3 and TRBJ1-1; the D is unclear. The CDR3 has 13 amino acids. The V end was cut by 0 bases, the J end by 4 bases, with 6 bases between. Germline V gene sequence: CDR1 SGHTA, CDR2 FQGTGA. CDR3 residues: CASSLTTRTEAFF. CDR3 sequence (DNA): TGTGCCAGCAGCTTAACAACCCGCACTGAAGCTTTCTTT.

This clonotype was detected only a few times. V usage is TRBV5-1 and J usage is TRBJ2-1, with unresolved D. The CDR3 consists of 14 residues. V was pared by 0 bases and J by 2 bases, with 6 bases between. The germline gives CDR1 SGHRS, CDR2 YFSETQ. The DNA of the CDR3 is TGCGCCAGCAGCTTGGTTTCAGCCTACAATGAGCAGTTCTTC. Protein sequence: CASSLVSAYNEQFF.

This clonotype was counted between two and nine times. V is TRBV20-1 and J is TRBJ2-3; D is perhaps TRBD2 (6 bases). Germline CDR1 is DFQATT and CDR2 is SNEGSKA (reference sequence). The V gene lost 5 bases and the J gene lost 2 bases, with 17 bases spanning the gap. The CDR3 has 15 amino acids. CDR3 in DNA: TGCAGTGCTGGGGGGAGCGGGTCCAACACAGATACGCAGTATTTT. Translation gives CSAGGSGSNTDTQYF.

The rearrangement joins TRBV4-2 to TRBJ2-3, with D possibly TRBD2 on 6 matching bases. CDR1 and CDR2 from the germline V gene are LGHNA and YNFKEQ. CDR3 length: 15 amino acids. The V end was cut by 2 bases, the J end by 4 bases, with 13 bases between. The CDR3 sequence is CASSQRGIGADTQYF. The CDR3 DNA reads TGTGCCAGCAGCCAACGCGGGATCGGAGCAGATACGCAGTATTTT.

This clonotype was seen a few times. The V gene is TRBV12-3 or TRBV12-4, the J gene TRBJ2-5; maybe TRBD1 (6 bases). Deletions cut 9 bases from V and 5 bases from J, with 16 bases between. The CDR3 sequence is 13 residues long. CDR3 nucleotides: TGTGCCAGTAGGCCTGGGGGCGTGGAGACCCAGTACTTC. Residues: CASRPGGVETQYF.

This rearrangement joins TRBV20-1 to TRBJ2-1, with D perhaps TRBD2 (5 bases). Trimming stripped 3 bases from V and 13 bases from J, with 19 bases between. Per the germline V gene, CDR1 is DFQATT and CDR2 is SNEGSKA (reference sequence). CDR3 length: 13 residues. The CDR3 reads CSASSATGLYQFF. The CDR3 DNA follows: TGCAGTGCTAGTTCGGCTACTGGACTTTACCAGTTCTTC.

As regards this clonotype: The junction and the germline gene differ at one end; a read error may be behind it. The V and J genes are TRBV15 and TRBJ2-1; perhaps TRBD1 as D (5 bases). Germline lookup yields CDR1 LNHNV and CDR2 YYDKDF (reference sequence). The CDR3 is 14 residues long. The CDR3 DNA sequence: TGTGCCTCCAGGGTTGGGAAAACCTACAATGAGCAGTTCTTC. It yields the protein CASRVGKTYNEQFF.

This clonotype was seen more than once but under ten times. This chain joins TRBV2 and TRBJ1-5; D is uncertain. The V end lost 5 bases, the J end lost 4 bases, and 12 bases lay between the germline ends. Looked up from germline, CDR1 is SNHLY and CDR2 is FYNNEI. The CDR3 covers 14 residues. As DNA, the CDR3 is TGTGCCAGCAGTTTAGGACGGATGAATCAGCCCCAGCATTTT. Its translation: CASSLGRMNQPQHF.

This CDR3 reads CASSEGTETPYEQYF. The CDR3 bases are TGTGCCAGCAGCGAGGGGACAGAGACTCCCTACGAGCAGTACTTC. This sequence joins TRBV28 and TRBJ2-7, with 7 bases that match TRBD1. CDR3 length equals 15 residues. Germline loops: CDR1 MDHEN, CDR2 SYDVKM. The J segment lost 2 bases and the V segment lost 6 bases, leaving 10 bases of the junction unmatched.

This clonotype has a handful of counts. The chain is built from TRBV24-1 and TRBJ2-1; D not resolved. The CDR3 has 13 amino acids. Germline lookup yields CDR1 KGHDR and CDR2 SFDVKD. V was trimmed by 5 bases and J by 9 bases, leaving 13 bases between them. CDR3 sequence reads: CATSARLLVEQFF. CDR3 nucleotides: TGTGCCACCAGTGCACGCTTGCTGGTTGAGCAGTTCTTC.

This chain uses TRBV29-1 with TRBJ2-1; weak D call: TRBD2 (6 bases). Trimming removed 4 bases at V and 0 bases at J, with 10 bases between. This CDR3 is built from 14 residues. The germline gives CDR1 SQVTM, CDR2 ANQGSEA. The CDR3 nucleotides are TGCAGCGTTGCTCGGGGGAGCTCCTACAATGAGCAGTTCTTC. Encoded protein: CSVARGSSYNEQFF.

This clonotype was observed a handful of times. The CDR3 region is CASSFLDNEQFF. In nucleotides, the CDR3 is TGTGCCAGCAGCTTCCTAGACAATGAGCAGTTCTTC. The rearrangement links TRBV7-2 to TRBJ2-1; D unresolved. Trimming took off 3 bases at V and 5 bases at J, with 5 bases between the two ends. This CDR3 has 12 amino acids. CDR1 SGHTA and CDR2 FQGNSA come from the germline V gene.

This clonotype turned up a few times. CDR3 loop: CASSQHGTDLNEQFF. DNA of the CDR3: TGTGCCAGCAGTCAGCACGGGACAGATTTGAATGAGCAGTTCTTC. The rearrangement joins TRBV12-3 or TRBV12-4 to TRBJ2-1; 7 nucleotides align to TRBD1. The ends lost 5 bases at V and 7 bases at J; junction bases unmatched: 11. This CDR3 contains 15 residues.

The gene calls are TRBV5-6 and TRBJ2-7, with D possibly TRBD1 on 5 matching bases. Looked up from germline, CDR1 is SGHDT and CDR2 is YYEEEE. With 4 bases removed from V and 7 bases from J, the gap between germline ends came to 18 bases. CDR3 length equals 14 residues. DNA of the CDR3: TGTGCCAGCAGCCGGCAACAGGCCCACGGGGAGCAGTACTTC. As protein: CASSRQQAHGEQYF. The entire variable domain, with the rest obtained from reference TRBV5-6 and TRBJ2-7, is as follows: DAGVTQSPTHLIKTRGQQVTLRCSPKSGHDTVSWYQQALGQGPQFIFQYYEEEERQRGNFPDRFSGHQFPNYSSELNVNALLLGDSALYLCASSRQQAHGEQYFGPGTRLTVT.

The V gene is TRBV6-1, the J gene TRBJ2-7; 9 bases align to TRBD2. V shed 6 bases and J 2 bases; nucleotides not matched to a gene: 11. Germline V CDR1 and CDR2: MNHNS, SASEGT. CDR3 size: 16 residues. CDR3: CASRTTSGLSPYEQYF. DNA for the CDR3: TGTGCCAGCAGAACTACTAGCGGGCTGTCTCCCTACGAGCAGTACTTC.

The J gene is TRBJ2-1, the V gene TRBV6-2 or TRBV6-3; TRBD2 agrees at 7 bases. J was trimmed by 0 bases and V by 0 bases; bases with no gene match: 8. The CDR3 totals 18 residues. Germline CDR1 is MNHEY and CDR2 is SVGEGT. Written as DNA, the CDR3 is TGTGCCAGCAGTTACTCGACGGGAGGCCCGAGCTCCTACAATGAGCAGTTCTTC. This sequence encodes CASSYSTGGPSSYNEQFF.

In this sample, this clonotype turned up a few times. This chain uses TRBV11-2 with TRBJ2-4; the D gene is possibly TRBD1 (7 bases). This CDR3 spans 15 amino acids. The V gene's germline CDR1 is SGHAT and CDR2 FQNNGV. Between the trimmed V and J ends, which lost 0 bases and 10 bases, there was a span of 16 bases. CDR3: CASSLEGGQRSIQYF. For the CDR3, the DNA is TGTGCCAGCAGCTTAGAGGGGGGACAGCGTTCAATTCAGTACTTC.